A selection of T cell receptor beta chains follows, all from one sample in a study of shared clonotypes between healthy human individuals. Produced via immunoSEQ multiplex PCR; TCRdb's table is partial and in-frame only. The table lists 700,000 to 950,000 clones, 96% of them singletons. Sequenced sample: naive CD8+ T cells sorted from blood. All receptors derive from a man younger than 45 in good health. CDR3s include the opening cysteine and the closing phenylalanine or tryptophan. The D gene is left open where the match is weak. The size field is filled for only some rows; it gives once, few, many or a size class.

V gene: TRBV9
J gene: TRBJ2-2
D gene: .
clone size: .
CDR3 protein: CASSAGNTGELFF
CDR3 DNA: TGTGCCAGCAGCGCCGGGAACACCGGGGAGCTGTTTTTT

V gene: TRBV5-5
J gene: TRBJ1-1
D gene: .
clone size: .
CDR3 protein: CASSPFSGGDTEAFF
CDR3 DNA: TGTGCCAGCAGCCCGTTTTCCGGGGGGGACACTGAAGCTTTCTTT

V gene: TRBV28
J gene: TRBJ1-1
D gene: .
clone size: .
CDR3 protein: CASSLRGEAFF
CDR3 DNA: TGTGCCAGCAGTTTAAGGGGGGAAGCTTTCTTT

V gene: TRBV7-9
J gene: TRBJ2-5
D gene: TRBD2
clone size: .
CDR3 protein: CASGWLAAQETQYF
CDR3 DNA: TGTGCCAGCGGCTGGCTAGCGGCACAAGAGACCCAGTACTTC

V gene: TRBV27
J gene: TRBJ2-1
D gene: .
clone size: .
CDR3 protein: CASRPVEGVYNEQFF
CDR3 DNA: TGTGCCAGCAGACCCGTGGAGGGCGTTTACAATGAGCAGTTCTTC

V gene: TRBV27
J gene: TRBJ1-1
D gene: .
clone size: .
CDR3 protein: CASRSLARVREAFF
CDR3 DNA: TGTGCCAGCAGGTCTCTGGCGCGGGTCCGTGAAGCTTTCTTT

V gene: TRBV4-1
J gene: TRBJ2-2
D gene: .
clone size: .
CDR3 protein: CASSPFLNTGELFF
CDR3 DNA: TGCGCCAGCAGCCCGTTTCTGAACACCGGGGAGCTGTTTTTT

V gene: TRBV27
J gene: TRBJ2-7
D gene: .
clone size: .
CDR3 protein: CASSLSRRQFYEQYF
CDR3 DNA: TGTGCCAGCAGTTTATCGAGACGGCAGTTCTACGAGCAGTACTTC

V gene: TRBV27
J gene: TRBJ2-3
D gene: TRBD1
clone size: .
CDR3 protein: CASSWTRQGSTDTQYF
CDR3 DNA: TGTGCCAGCAGTTGGACCCGACAGGGAAGCACAGATACGCAGTATTTT

V gene: TRBV4-1
J gene: TRBJ2-1
D gene: .
clone size: .
CDR3 protein: CASSQGEDPNEQFF
CDR3 DNA: TGCGCCAGCAGCCAAGGTGAGGACCCTAATGAGCAGTTCTTC

V gene: TRBV19
J gene: TRBJ2-3
D gene: .
clone size: .
CDR3 protein: CASSIGSSTDTQYF
CDR3 DNA: TGTGCCAGTAGTATAGGCTCAAGCACAGATACGCAGTATTTT

V gene: TRBV29-1
J gene: TRBJ2-3
D gene: TRBD2
clone size: .
CDR3 protein: CSVVYRLAGSDTQYF
CDR3 DNA: TGCAGCGTTGTATATAGGCTAGCGGGATCAGATACGCAGTATTTT

V gene: TRBV5-1
J gene: TRBJ2-7
D gene: .
clone size: once
CDR3 protein: CASSFGQTYEQYF
CDR3 DNA: TGCGCCAGCAGCTTTGGACAGACCTACGAGCAGTACTTC

V gene: TRBV14
J gene: TRBJ2-7
D gene: .
clone size: .
CDR3 protein: CASSQVGGLGSYEQYF
CDR3 DNA: TGTGCCAGCAGCCAAGTGGGGGGGCTGGGCTCCTACGAGCAGTACTTC